These 27 T cell receptor beta chains were all obtained from the same sample, sequenced in a study of blood T cells in healthy people across ages. Combining a sample-barcoded 5' primer with a J-beta primer mix, a second PCR ran for about 6 to 12 cycles. In TCRdb, the 5' RACE reads were re-called with MiXCR into one record per CDR3 protein. Among roughly 700,000 distinct CDR3 sequences listed, 20% to 25% were seen once. This sample also appeared in a second study, on T cells of mothers and their children.

Sample: blood. All receptors come from a boy aged 10-17 years in good health.

This chain connects TRBV24-1 to TRBJ1-3; D remains unclear. The CDR3 is made up of 18 amino acids. Germline V lookup: CDR1 KGHDR, CDR2 SFDVKD. The V end was cut by 4 bases, the J end by 2 bases, with 20 bases between. CDR3 bases: TGTGCCACCAGTGAAATCAAGGACCGTTCCCGGGCTGGAAACACCATATATTTT. Amino acid sequence: CATSEIKDRSRAGNTIYF.

V is TRBV18 and J is TRBJ2-7; D is uncertain. V was pared by 3 bases and J by 5 bases, with 11 bases between. The germline gives CDR1 KGHSH, CDR2 LQKENI. The CDR3 covers 13 residues. CDR3 nucleotide sequence: TGTGCCAGCTCACCCTCAGGACGGAACGAGCAGTACTTC. Translated: CASSPSGRNEQYF.

The V and J genes are TRBV7-2 and TRBJ2-3, with a possible D match to TRBD2 (6 bases). Looked up from germline, CDR1 is SGHTA and CDR2 is FQGNSA. The CDR3 consists of 17 residues. Trimming shortened V by 1 base and J by 5 bases, and 19 bases separated the two germline ends. In DNA form, the CDR3 reads TGTGCCAGCAGCTTAGGGAGGGGCGGTATAAGTGGAGATACGCAGTATTTT. Its protein product is CASSLGRGGISGDTQYF.

CDR3 amino acids: CASSSPWETQYF. The CDR3 DNA reads as TGTGCCAGCAGTTCCCCTTGGGAGACCCAGTACTTC. The rearrangement links TRBV6-2 or TRBV6-3 to TRBJ2-5; D gene unclear. CDR1 is MNHEY and CDR2 is SVGEGT in the germline V gene. Trimming took 4 bases from V and 5 from J, leaving 8 bases between them. The CDR3 has 12 amino acids.

This clonotype came up many times. The rearrangement links TRBV28 to TRBJ2-5; no definite D call. Germline V CDR1 and CDR2: MDHEN, SYDVKM. The CDR3 is 16 amino acids. The V and J ends lost 3 bases and 4 bases respectively, with 18 bases between them. The CDR3 DNA reads TGTGCCAGCAGTTTTATTGAACCGATCCCGTCAGAGACCCAGTACTTC. Its protein product is CASSFIEPIPSETQYF.

The chain combines TRBV5-1 with TRBJ2-7; D possibly corresponds to TRBD2 (6 bases). Trimming removed 2 bases at V and 0 bases at J, with 15 bases between. This CDR3 is built from 16 residues. Looked up from germline, CDR1 is SGHRS and CDR2 is YFSETQ. The CDR3 DNA sequence: TGCGCCAGCAGCTTCGGGGCGGGAACCGCCTCCTACGAGCAGTACTTC. Its translation is CASSFGAGTASYEQYF.

This clonotype was picked up many times. This chain links TRBV5-1 with TRBJ2-7; 7 bases are shared with TRBD1. The CDR3 is made up of 13 amino acids. V lost 5 bases to trimming and J lost 3 bases; unmatched junction nucleotides: 5. The germline V gene encodes CDR1 SGHRS and CDR2 YFSETQ. The CDR3 loop is CASRGQSLYEQYF. For the CDR3, the DNA is TGCGCCAGCAGGGGACAGTCCCTCTACGAGCAGTACTTC.

V is TRBV9 and J is TRBJ1-2; unclear D gene. From germline, CDR1 is SGDLS and CDR2 YYNGEE. Trimming shortened V by 3 bases and J by 2 bases, and 8 bases separated the two germline ends. CDR3 size: 13 residues. The CDR3: CASSGHPNYGYTF. The CDR3 DNA reads TGTGCCAGCAGCGGTCACCCGAACTATGGCTACACCTTC.

This clonotype was counted between two and nine times. V and J are TRBV12-3 or TRBV12-4 and TRBJ1-2; D is unclear. The V and J ends lost 4 bases and 3 bases respectively, with 12 bases between them. The CDR3 runs 14 residues. The CDR3 DNA follows: TGTGCCAGCAGTTCAGGACGGAAAGACTATGGCTACACCTTC. Translation gives CASSSGRKDYGYTF.

This clonotype appeared a few times. The gene calls are TRBV12-3 or TRBV12-4 and TRBJ2-3; 10 bases are shared with TRBD1. The CDR3 has 16 residues. With V trimmed by 5 bases and J by 5 bases, 10 bases remained unmatched. The CDR3 nucleotides read TGTGCCAGCAGTACCTGGGACAGGGGAGAGGGAGATACGCAGTATTTT. This translates into CASSTWDRGEGDTQYF.

The V and J genes are TRBV9 and TRBJ2-1; 8 bases agree with TRBD1. TRBJ2-5 explains the end of the DNA better; the J call may be wrong. The germline V gene encodes CDR1 SGDLS and CDR2 YYNGEE. This CDR3 comprises 16 residues. CDR3 DNA sequence: TGTGCCAGCAGCGGGGAAAACCCTGGACAGGGAGAGACCCAGTACTTC. Its translation: CASSGENPGQGETQYF.

The table lists this clonotype with a few counts. The chain combines TRBV25-1 with TRBJ2-5; no clear D. Germline V gives CDR1 MGHDK, CDR2 SYGVNS. V dropped 2 bases and J dropped 4 bases, with 14 bases sitting between them. The CDR3 is 15 residues long. The CDR3 DNA follows: TGTGCCAGCAGTGAAAAAGGTCGCGTCCGAGAGACCCAGTACTTC. Protein: CASSEKGRVRETQYF.

The chain carries TRBV12-3 or TRBV12-4 and TRBJ2-3; D may match TRBD1 or TRBD2 (5 bases each). CDR3 size: 11 residues. V lost 9 bases, J lost 4 bases, and 8 bases lay in between. The CDR3 loop is CARRGPDTQYF. In DNA, the CDR3 is TGTGCCAGAAGGGGACCAGATACGCAGTATTTT.

In its sample, this clonotype was seen a few times. The chain uses TRBV12-3 or TRBV12-4 and TRBJ2-7, with 7 bases lining up with TRBD1. V was pared by 3 bases and J by 5 bases, with 7 bases of the junction left unmatched. CDR3 length: 14 amino acids. CDR3: CASSFPQGIHEQYF. The CDR3 DNA follows: TGTGCCAGCAGTTTTCCACAGGGGATCCACGAGCAGTACTTC.

The rearrangement joins TRBV14 to TRBJ1-2; D gene unclear. Germline V gene lookup returns CDR1 SGHDN and CDR2 FVKESK. V lost 2 bases, J lost 3 bases, and 7 bases lay in between. This CDR3 is 13 amino acids long. The CDR3, as DNA: TGTGCCAGCAGCCAACTCTCGTACTATGGCTACACCTTC. Encoded protein: CASSQLSYYGYTF.

The V call is TRBV12-3 or TRBV12-4, the J call TRBJ1-4; 8 bases line up with TRBD1. The junction had 11 bases not matched to a gene; V was cut back by 6 bases and J by 5 bases. The CDR3 runs to 16 residues. The DNA of the CDR3 is TGTGCCAGCAGCCCGATCGGGACAGGAAAGAATGAAAAACTGTTTTTT. Its protein is CASSPIGTGKNEKLFF.

This clonotype was seen repeatedly, ten times or more. The rearrangement joins TRBV20-1 to TRBJ2-5, with 9 nucleotides matching TRBD1. The V segment lost 3 bases and the J segment 5 bases; nucleotides outside the gene matches: 10. The CDR3 sequence is 15 residues long. CDR1 DFQATT and CDR2 SNEGSKA come from the germline V gene (reference sequence). The DNA for the CDR3 is TGCAGTGCTAGGCCTCCGGGACAGGGACGGGAGACCCAGTACTTC. This translates into CSARPPGQGRETQYF.

The gene calls are TRBV10-3 and TRBJ1-4; 8 nucleotides match TRBD1. The CDR3 is 14 amino acids. Germline V CDR1 and CDR2: ENHRY, SYGVKD. Trimming cost V 6 bases and J 1 base; bases outside gene matches: 1. The CDR3 DNA reads as TGTGCCATCAGGGGACAGGAAACTAATGAAAAACTGTTTTTT. It encodes CAIRGQETNEKLFF.

This chain connects TRBV7-9 to TRBJ2-6; 9 nucleotides agree with TRBD1. CDR1 and CDR2 (germline): SEHNR, FQNEAQ (reference sequence). The CDR3 loop spans 16 amino acids. V trimming: 5 bases; J trimming: 6 bases; junction bases outside the gene matches: 8. CDR3 in amino acids: CASSPMGQGEANVLTF. CDR3 bases: TGTGCCAGCAGCCCAATGGGACAGGGAGAGGCCAACGTCCTGACTTTC. Full variable domain (rest looked up from reference TRBV7-9 and TRBJ2-6): DTGVSQNPRHKITKRGQNVTFRCDPISEHNRLYWYRQTLGQGPEFLTYFQNEAQLEKSRLLSDRFSAERPKGSFSTLEIQRTEQGDSAMYLCASSPMGQGEANVLTFGAGSRLTVL.

The chain uses TRBV12-5 and TRBJ2-5; 7 nucleotides match TRBD2. Judging by the DNA end, TRBJ2-7 fits better; the J call may be wrong. The CDR3 extends over 16 amino acids. Looked up from germline, CDR1 is LGHNT and CDR2 is FRNRAP. DNA of the CDR3: TGTGCTAGTGGTTTCCCCTCTGTCGGGGGGACCTACGAGCAGTACTTC. Amino acids: CASGFPSVGGTYEQYF.

This clonotype has a handful of counts. The chain joins TRBV3-1 to TRBJ1-2, with unresolved D. Looked up from germline, CDR1 is LGHDT and CDR2 is YNNKEL (reference sequence). The CDR3 is 13 residues long. V was cut by 3 bases and J by 6 bases, with 11 bases left in between. DNA for the CDR3: TGTGCCAGCAGCCAGAGGACCCCAGATGGCTACACCTTC. Its translation is CASSQRTPDGYTF.

This clonotype was observed once. As DNA, the CDR3 is TGCAGTGCTAGAGATGGGTTCCCGGGACTAGCGGGAGCAAGGGACTACGAGCAGTACTTC. Protein: CSARDGFPGLAGARDYEQYF. This chain uses TRBV20-1 with TRBJ2-7; 14 positions match TRBD2. Germline CDR1 is DFQATT and CDR2 is SNEGSKA (reference sequence). The CDR3 sequence is 20 residues long. V dropped 0 bases and J dropped 3; count of bases not matched to a gene: 16.

This rearrangement joins TRBV7-3 to TRBJ2-3, with 9 nucleotides matching TRBD2. CDR3 length equals 19 residues. V was pared by 5 bases and J by 9 bases, with 24 bases of the junction left unmatched. CDR1 and CDR2 from the germline V gene are SGHTA and FQGTGA. The CDR3 DNA is TGTGCCAGCAGCCCGTCCTTCTCTGGGCGGGAGGGGACGTGGGGCACGCAGTATTTT. Its translation: CASSPSFSGREGTWGTQYF.

The chain carries TRBV20-1 and TRBJ2-5, with 11 bases that match TRBD1. The J call may be wrong; the DNA end is better matched by TRBJ2-1. The CDR3 covers 13 residues. Per the germline V gene, CDR1 is DFQATT and CDR2 is SNEGSKA (reference sequence). Here the CDR3 DNA reads TGCAGTGCTAGAGATAGGGACAGGGGGAAACAGTTCTTC. Residues: CSARDRDRGKQFF.

This clonotype was detected only a few times. The chain employs TRBV12-5 and TRBJ2-2; D gene ambiguous. Germline CDR1 is LGHNT and CDR2 is FRNRAP. The CDR3 extends over 14 amino acids. V gave up 0 bases and J gave up 4 bases, with 6 bases separating them. The CDR3 here is CASGLVQGTGELFF. DNA of the CDR3: TGTGCTAGTGGTTTGGTACAAGGCACCGGGGAGCTGTTTTTT. Drawing the rest from reference TRBV12-5 and TRBJ2-2, the complete variable domain is DARVTQTPRHKVTEMGQEVTMRCQPILGHNTVFWYRQTMMQGLELLAYFRNRAPLDDSGMPKDRFSAEMPDATLATLKIQPSEPRDSAVYFCASGLVQGTGELFFGEGSRLTVL.

This clonotype was seen only a few times. The chain recombines TRBV7-8 with TRBJ2-1, with 10 bases lining up with TRBD2. Germline-derived CDR1 and CDR2 are SGHVS and FQNEAQ. Trimming took 2 bases from V and 4 from J; bases not matched to a gene: 5. The CDR3 loop spans 16 amino acids. CDR3 in DNA: TGTGCCAGCAGCTTAAATAGCGGGAGGCTTTACAATGAGCAGTTCTTC. Amino acid sequence: CASSLNSGRLYNEQFF.

This clonotype was detected a few times. V and J are TRBV4-1 and TRBJ2-5; no reliable D call. The J call may be in error: the DNA end matches TRBJ2-1 better. Germline values: CDR1 MGHRA, CDR2 YSYEKL. This CDR3 has 13 residues. CDR3 in DNA: TGCGCCAGCAGCCAAGATTCCCTGGGAGAGCAGTTCTTC. Protein: CASSQDSLGEQFF.